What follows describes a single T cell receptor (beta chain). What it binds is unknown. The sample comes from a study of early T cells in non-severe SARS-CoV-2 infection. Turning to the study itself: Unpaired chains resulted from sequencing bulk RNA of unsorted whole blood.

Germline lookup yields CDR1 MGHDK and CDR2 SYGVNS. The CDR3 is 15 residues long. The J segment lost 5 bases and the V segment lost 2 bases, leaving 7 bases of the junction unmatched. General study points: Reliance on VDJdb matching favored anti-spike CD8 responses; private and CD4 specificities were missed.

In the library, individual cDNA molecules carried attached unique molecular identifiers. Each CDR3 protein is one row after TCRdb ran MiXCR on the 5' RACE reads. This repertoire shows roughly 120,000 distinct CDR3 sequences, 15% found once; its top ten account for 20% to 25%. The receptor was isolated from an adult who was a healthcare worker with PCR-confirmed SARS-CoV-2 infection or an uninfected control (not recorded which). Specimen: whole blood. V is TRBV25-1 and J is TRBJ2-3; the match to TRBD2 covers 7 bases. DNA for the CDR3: TGTGCCAGCAGTGAACGTAGGTGGGGGGGAGATACGCAGTATTTT. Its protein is CASSERRWGGDTQYF.